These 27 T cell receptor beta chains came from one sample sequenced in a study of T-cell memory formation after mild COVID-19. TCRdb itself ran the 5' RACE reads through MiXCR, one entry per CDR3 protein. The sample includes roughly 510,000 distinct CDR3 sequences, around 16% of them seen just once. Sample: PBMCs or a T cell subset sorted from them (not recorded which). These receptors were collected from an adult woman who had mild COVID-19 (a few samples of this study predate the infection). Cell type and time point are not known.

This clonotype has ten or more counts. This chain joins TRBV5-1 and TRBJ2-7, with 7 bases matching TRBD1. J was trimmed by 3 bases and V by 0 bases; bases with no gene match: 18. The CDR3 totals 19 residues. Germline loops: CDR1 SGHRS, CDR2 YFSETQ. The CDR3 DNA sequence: TGCGCCAGCAGCTTGGCCTTGGGTCTGGCAAGGGGGCGCGACTACGAGCAGTACTTC. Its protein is CASSLALGLARGRDYEQYF.

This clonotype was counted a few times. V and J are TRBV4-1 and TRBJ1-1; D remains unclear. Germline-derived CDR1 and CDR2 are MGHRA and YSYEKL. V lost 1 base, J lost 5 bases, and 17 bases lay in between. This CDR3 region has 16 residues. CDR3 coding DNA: TGCGCCAGCAGCCAAGGGAGTTGGGGTCTTGGGACTGAAGCTTTCTTT. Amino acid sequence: CASSQGSWGLGTEAFF.

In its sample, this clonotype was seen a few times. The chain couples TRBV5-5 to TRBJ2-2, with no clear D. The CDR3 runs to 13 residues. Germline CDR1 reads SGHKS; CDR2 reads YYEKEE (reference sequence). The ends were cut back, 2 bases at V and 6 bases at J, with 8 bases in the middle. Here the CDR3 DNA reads TGTGCCAGCAGCTTCGTTGCGGCCGGGGAGCTGTTTTTT. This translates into CASSFVAAGELFF.

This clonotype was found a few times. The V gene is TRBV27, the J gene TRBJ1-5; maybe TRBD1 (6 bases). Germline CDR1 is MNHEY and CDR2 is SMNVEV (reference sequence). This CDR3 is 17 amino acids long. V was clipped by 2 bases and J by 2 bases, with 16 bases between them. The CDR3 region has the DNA TGTGCCAGCAGTTTAACTGCAGGGGCCGTAGGCAATCAGCCCCAGCATTTT. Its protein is CASSLTAGAVGNQPQHF.

CDR3 sequence: CASSLWGKETQYF. The CDR3 nucleotides read TGTGCCAGCAGTTTATGGGGGAAGGAGACCCAGTACTTC. The V gene is TRBV12-3 or TRBV12-4, the J gene TRBJ2-5, with D perhaps matching TRBD1 or TRBD2 (5 bases each). V shed 2 bases and J shed 5 bases, with 9 bases lying between them. The CDR3 runs to 13 residues.

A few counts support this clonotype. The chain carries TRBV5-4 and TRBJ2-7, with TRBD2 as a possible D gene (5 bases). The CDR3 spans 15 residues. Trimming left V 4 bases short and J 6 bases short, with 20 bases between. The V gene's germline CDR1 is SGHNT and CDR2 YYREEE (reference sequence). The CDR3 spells CASSTTSQLWGEQYF. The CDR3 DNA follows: TGTGCCAGCAGCACCACTAGTCAATTGTGGGGCGAGCAGTACTTC.

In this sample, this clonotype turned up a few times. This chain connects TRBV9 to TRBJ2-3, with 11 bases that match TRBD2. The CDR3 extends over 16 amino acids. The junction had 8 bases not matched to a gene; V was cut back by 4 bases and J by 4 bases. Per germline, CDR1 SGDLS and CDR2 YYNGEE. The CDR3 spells CASSLLAGEGADTQYF. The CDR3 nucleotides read TGTGCCAGCAGCTTACTAGCGGGAGAAGGGGCAGATACGCAGTATTTT.

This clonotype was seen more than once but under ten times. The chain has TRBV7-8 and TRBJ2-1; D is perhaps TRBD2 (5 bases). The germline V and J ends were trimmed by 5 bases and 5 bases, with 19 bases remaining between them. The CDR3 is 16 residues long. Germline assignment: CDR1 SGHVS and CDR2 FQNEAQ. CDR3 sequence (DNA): TGTGCCAGCAGCCCTCGGACCACCCGGGGTAACAATGAGCAGTTCTTC. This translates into CASSPRTTRGNNEQFF.

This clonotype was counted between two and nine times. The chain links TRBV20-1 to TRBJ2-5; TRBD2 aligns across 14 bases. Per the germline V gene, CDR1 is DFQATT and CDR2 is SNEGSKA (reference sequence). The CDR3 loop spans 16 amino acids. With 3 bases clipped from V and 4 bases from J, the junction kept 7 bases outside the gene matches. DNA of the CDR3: TGCAGTGCTAGGGGGACTAGCGGGAGATTAGCAGAGACCCAGTACTTC. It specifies CSARGTSGRLAETQYF.

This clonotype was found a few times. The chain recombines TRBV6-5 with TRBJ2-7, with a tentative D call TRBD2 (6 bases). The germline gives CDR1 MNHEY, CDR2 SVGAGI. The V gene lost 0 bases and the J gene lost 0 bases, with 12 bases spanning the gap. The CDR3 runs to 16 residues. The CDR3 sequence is CASSYSRLAYSYEQYF. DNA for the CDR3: TGTGCCAGCAGTTACTCGAGGCTAGCGTACTCCTACGAGCAGTACTTC.

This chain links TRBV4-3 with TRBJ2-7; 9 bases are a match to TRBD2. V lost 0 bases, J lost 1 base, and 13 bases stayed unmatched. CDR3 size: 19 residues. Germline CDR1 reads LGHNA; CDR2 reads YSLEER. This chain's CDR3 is CASSQEVGGRAVGSYEQYF. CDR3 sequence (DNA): TGCGCCAGCAGCCAAGAAGTGGGCGGGAGGGCCGTCGGGTCCTACGAGCAGTACTTC.

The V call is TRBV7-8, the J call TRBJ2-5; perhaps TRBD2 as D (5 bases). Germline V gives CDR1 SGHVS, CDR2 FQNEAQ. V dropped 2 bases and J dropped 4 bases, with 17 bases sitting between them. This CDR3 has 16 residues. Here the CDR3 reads CASSLKRSPFSETQYF. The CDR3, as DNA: TGTGCCAGCAGCTTAAAGCGGTCCCCTTTTTCAGAGACCCAGTACTTC.

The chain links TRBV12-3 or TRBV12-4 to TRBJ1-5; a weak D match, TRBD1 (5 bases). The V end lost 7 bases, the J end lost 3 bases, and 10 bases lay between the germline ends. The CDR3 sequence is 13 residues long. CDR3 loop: CASTGTPNQPQHF. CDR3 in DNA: TGTGCCAGCACAGGGACCCCCAATCAGCCCCAGCATTTT.

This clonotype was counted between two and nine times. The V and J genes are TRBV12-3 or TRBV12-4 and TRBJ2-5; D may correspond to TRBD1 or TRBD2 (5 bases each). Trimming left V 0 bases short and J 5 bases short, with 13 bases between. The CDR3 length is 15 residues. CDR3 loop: CASSLATGTLETQYF. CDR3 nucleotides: TGTGCCAGCAGTTTAGCCACCGGGACCCTGGAGACCCAGTACTTC.

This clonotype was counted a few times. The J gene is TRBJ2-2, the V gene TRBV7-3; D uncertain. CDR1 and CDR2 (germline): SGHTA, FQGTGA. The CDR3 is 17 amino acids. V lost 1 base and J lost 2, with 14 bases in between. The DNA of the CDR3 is TGTGCCAGCAGCTTAATGGGTAGCTCAACAAACACCGGGGAGCTGTTTTTT. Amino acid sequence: CASSLMGSSTNTGELFF.

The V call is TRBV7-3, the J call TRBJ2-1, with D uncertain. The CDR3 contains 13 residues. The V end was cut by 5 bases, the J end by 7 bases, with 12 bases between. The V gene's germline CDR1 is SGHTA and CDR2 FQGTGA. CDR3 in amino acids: CASSPSFGNEQFF. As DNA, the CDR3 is TGTGCCAGCAGCCCATCCTTCGGGAATGAGCAGTTCTTC. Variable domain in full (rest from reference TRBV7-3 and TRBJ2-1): GAGVSQTPSNKVTEKGKYVELRCDPISGHTALYWYRQSLGQGPEFLIYFQGTGAADDSGLPNDRFFAVRPEGSVSTLKIQRTERGDSAVYLCASSPSFGNEQFFGPGTRLTVL.

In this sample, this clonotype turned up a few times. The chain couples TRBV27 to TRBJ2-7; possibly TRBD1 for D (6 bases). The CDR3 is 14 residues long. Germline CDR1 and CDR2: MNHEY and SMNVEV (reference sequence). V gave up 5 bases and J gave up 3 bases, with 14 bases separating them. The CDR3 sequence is CASSDRRNRYEQYF. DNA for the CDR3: TGTGCCAGCAGTGACAGGAGAAACCGCTACGAGCAGTACTTC.

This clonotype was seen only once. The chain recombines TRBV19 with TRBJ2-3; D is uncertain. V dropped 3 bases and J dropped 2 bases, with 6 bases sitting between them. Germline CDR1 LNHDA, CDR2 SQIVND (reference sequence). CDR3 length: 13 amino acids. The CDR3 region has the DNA TGTGCCAGTAGTATCTGGTCCACAGATACGCAGTATTTT. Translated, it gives CASSIWSTDTQYF.

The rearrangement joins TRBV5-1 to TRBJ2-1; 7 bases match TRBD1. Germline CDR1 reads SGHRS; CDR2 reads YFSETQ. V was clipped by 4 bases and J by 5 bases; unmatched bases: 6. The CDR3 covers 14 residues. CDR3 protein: CASSQDRTNNEQFF. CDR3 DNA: TGCGCCAGCAGCCAGGACAGGACGAACAATGAGCAGTTCTTC.

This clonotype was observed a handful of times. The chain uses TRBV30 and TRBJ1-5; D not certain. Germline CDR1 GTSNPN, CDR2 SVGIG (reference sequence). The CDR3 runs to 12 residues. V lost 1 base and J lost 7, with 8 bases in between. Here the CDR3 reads CAWSADRQPQHF. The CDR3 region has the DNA TGTGCCTGGAGTGCCGATCGGCAGCCCCAGCATTTT.

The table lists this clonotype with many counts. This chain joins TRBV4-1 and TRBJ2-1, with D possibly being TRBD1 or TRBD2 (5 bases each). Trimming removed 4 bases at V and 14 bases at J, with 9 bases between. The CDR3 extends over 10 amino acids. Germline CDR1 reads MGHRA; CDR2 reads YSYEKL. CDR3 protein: CASSRGEKFF. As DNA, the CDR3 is TGCGCCAGCAGCCGAGGGGAAAAGTTCTTC.

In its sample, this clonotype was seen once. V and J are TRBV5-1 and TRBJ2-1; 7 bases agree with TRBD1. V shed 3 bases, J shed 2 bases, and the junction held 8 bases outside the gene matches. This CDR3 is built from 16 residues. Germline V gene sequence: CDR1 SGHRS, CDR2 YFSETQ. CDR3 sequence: CASSWGQPSTYNEQFF. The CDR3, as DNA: TGCGCCAGCAGCTGGGGACAGCCTTCCACCTACAATGAGCAGTTCTTC.

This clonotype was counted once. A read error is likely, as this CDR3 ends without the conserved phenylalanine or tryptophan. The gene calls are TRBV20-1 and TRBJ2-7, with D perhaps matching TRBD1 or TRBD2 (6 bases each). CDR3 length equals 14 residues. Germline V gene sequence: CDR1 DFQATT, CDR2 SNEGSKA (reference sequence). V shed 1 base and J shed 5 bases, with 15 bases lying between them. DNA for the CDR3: TGCAGTGCTAGAGTTCCCAGGGGAGGCGACGAGCAGTACTTA. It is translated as CSARVPRGGDEQYL.

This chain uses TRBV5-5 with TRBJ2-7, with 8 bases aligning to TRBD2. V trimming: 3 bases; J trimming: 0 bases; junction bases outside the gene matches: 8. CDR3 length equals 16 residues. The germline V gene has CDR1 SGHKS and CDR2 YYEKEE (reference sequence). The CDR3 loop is CASSSALGTSSYEQYF. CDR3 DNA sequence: TGTGCCAGCAGCTCCGCGCTCGGGACTAGCTCCTACGAGCAGTACTTC.

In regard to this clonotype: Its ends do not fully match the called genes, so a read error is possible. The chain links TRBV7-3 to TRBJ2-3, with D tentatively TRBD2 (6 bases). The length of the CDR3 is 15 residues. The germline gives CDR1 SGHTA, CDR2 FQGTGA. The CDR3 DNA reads TGTGCCAGCAGCGTAACGGCGGGGAGCACAGATACGCAGTATTTT. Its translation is CASSVTAGSTDTQYF.

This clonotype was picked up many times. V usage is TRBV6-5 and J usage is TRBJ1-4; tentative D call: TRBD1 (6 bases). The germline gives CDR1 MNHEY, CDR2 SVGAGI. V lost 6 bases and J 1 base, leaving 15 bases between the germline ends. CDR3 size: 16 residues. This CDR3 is CASSKTGGRTNEKLFF. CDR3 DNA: TGTGCCAGCAGCAAGACGGGGGGCCGAACTAATGAAAAACTGTTTTTT.

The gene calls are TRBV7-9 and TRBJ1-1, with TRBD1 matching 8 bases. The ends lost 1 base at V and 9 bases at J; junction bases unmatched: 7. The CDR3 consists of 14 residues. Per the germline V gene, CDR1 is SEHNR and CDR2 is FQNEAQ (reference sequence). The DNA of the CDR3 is TGTGCCAGCAGCTTAGAGTCAGGGGGCTTTCAAGCTTTCTTT. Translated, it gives CASSLESGGFQAFF.